Listed below are T cell receptor beta chains from one sample, sequenced in a study of CD8+ T cells in alopecia areata. The repertoire was sequenced with immunoSEQ multiplex PCR; TCRdb's copy has only in-frame clones and lacks some. The sample contains roughly 200,000 clones, 63% of which appear only once. This specimen was CD4+ T cells sorted from blood, taken at week 0. The receptor source for this set is a human donor with alopecia areata. CDR3s include the opening cysteine and the closing phenylalanine or tryptophan. A D gene is named only where the DNA matches it firmly. Clone size is shown for a subset of rows, as once, few, many or a class of expanded clone.

j_call: TRBJ1-6
v_call: TRBV27
d_call: TRBD1
clone_size: once
cdr3_nt: TGTGCCAGCAGTGCGAGGACAGGGTCGGCCCTCCACTTT
cdr3_aa: CASSARTGSALHF

j_call: TRBJ1-1
v_call: TRBV30
d_call: NA
clone_size: NA
cdr3_nt: TGTGCCTGGAGTGTAGGAGGGAAAATCACTGAAGCTTTCTTT
cdr3_aa: CAWSVGGKITEAFF

j_call: TRBJ2-7
v_call: TRBV14
d_call: NA
clone_size: NA
cdr3_nt: TGTGCCAGCAGCCAAGTCAGTTACGGCGAGCAGTACTTC
cdr3_aa: CASSQVSYGEQYF

j_call: TRBJ1-2
v_call: TRBV30
d_call: NA
clone_size: few
cdr3_nt: TGTGCCTGGATGAGGAGTTCCTATGGCTACACCTTC
cdr3_aa: CAWMRSSYGYTF

j_call: TRBJ2-6
v_call: TRBV2
d_call: NA
clone_size: once
cdr3_nt: TGTGCCAGCAGTGCGGGGGTATCAGGGGCCAACGTCCTGACTTTC
cdr3_aa: CASSAGVSGANVLTF

j_call: TRBJ2-2
v_call: TRBV29-1
d_call: NA
clone_size: NA
cdr3_nt: TGCAGCGTTTCCCTCACCGGGAACACCGGGGAGCTGTTTTTT
cdr3_aa: CSVSLTGNTGELFF

j_call: TRBJ2-1
v_call: TRBV6-1
d_call: NA
clone_size: NA
cdr3_nt: TGTGCCAGCAGCCATAGGGGTCAGGGCGGTGAGCAGTTCTTC
cdr3_aa: CASSHRGQGGEQFF

j_call: TRBJ2-5
v_call: TRBV7-2
d_call: TRBD2
clone_size: NA
cdr3_nt: TGTGCCAGCAGCAAGACTAGCGGGGAGGGAGAGACCCAGTACTTC
cdr3_aa: CASSKTSGEGETQYF

j_call: TRBJ1-6
v_call: TRBV19
d_call: NA
clone_size: NA
cdr3_nt: TGTGCCAGTAGCTTCCCTGGGGATTCACCCCTCCACTTT
cdr3_aa: CASSFPGDSPLHF

j_call: TRBJ1-5
v_call: TRBV19
d_call: NA
clone_size: NA
cdr3_nt: TGTGCCAGTAGTCCCCTCGGGATGATTCAGCACAATCAGCCCCAGCATTTT
cdr3_aa: CASSPLGMIQHNQPQHF

j_call: TRBJ2-1
v_call: TRBV11-2
d_call: NA
clone_size: NA
cdr3_nt: TGTGCCAGCAGTACAAACCACCCTTCCTACAATGAGCAGTTCTTC
cdr3_aa: CASSTNHPSYNEQFF